These 26 T cell receptor beta chains came from one sample sequenced in a study of T cell changes during pregnancy in multiple sclerosis. The table came from immunoSEQ multiplex PCR; TCRdb's copy has only in-frame clones and leaves some out. The sample shows under 35,000 clones, around nine tenths of them seen only once. The specimen was CD8+ T cells from peripheral blood mononuclear cells, collected before pregnancy. Receptors originate from a female donor with multiple sclerosis, enrolled in a pregnancy study.

The table lists this clone with a count of one. The chain links TRBV4-1 to TRBJ1-1; unclear D gene. Germline V lookup: CDR1 MGHRA, CDR2 YSYEKL. V was shortened by 0 bases and J by 7 bases, with 9 bases between the two germline ends. The length of the CDR3 is 13 residues. CDR3 loop: CASSQDREIEAFF. DNA for the CDR3: TGCGCCAGCAGCCAAGATCGGGAGATTGAAGCTTTCTTT.

The V and J genes are TRBV19 and TRBJ1-5; D ambiguous. This CDR3 has 14 amino acids. Germline lookup yields CDR1 LNHDA and CDR2 SQIVND (reference sequence). V was cut by 1 base and J by 9 bases, with 13 bases left in between. DNA of the CDR3: TGTGCCAGTAGTATAGTTGGCAGTTCAGGGCCCCAGCATTTT. This encodes CASSIVGSSGPQHF. Together with reference TRBV19 and TRBJ1-5, the CDR3 gives the full variable domain: DGGITQSPKYLFRKEGQNVTLSCEQNLNHDAMYWYRQDPGQGLRLIYYSQIVNDFQKGDIAEGYSVSREKKESFPLTVTSAQKNPTAFYLCASSIVGSSGPQHFGDGTRLSIL.

The rearrangement joins TRBV6-5 to TRBJ1-2, with a tentative D call TRBD1 (6 bases). CDR3 size: 13 residues. Trimming took 2 bases from V and 6 from J, leaving 10 bases between them. Germline V lookup: CDR1 MNHEY, CDR2 SVGAGI. CDR3 bases: TGTGCCAGCAGTTACGGGCAGGGGAATGGCTACACCTTC. It translates to CASSYGQGNGYTF.

The chain links TRBV21-1 to TRBJ1-1; the table assigns TRBD1, which was not confirmed against the DNA. TRBV21-1 is assigned pseudogene status. The CDR3 totals 16 residues. CDR3 protein: CASSKGIQGSNTEAFF. In DNA form, the CDR3 reads TGTGCCAGCAGCAAAGGTATACAGGGGTCGAACACTGAAGCTTTCTTT.

With regard to this clone: This same CDR3 is encoded by further DNA sequences in the sample. The V and J genes are TRBV28 and TRBJ2-7, with unresolved D. CDR1 is MDHEN and CDR2 is SYDVKM in the germline V gene. V lost 4 bases, J lost 4 bases, and 5 bases lay in between. The CDR3 length is 11 residues. The CDR3 DNA reads TGTGCCAGCAGTTCCTATTACGAGCAGTACTTC. Protein sequence: CASSSYYEQYF.

By proportion, this clone is medium-sized (0.01 to 0.1%). The chain joins TRBV30 to TRBJ2-2; TRBD1 matches at 9 bases. CDR3 length: 14 amino acids. After removal of 1 base from V and 3 bases from J, the junction contained 0 bases not matched to a gene. Germline CDR1 is GTSNPN and CDR2 is SVGIG (reference sequence). The CDR3 nucleotides read TGTGCCTGGAGTGGGACAGGGGACACCGGGGAGCTGTTTTTT. This encodes CAWSGTGDTGELFF.

This sequence joins TRBV7-9 and TRBJ2-7; TRBD1 matches 10 bases. The CDR3 consists of 15 residues. V was pared by 7 bases and J by 1 base, with 7 bases of the junction left unmatched. Per germline, CDR1 SEHNR and CDR2 FQNEAQ (reference sequence). The CDR3 bases are TGTGCCAGCAATTCGAGGGGACAGGGGTCCTACGAGCAGTACTTC. Translating it yields CASNSRGQGSYEQYF. Drawing the rest from reference TRBV7-9 and TRBJ2-7, the complete variable domain is DTGVSQNPRHKITKRGQNVTFRCDPISEHNRLYWYRQTLGQGPEFLTYFQNEAQLEKSRLLSDRFSAERPKGSFSTLEIQRTEQGDSAMYLCASNSRGQGSYEQYFGPGTRLTVT.

This rearrangement joins TRBV5-6 to TRBJ1-2; possibly TRBD1 for D (5 bases). The CDR3 spans 15 residues. CDR1 and CDR2 from the germline V gene are SGHDT and YYEEEE. Trimming took 0 bases from V and 5 from J, leaving 14 bases between them. In DNA, the CDR3 is TGTGCCAGCAGCTTGGAAGGGGCTCCTATATATGGCTACACCTTC. This codes for CASSLEGAPIYGYTF.

This clone was recorded only once. The chain recombines TRBV25-1 with TRBJ1-6, with D maybe TRBD1 (6 bases). CDR1 is MGHDK, CDR2 SYGVNS, per germline. V lost 6 bases and J 5 bases, leaving 11 bases between the germline ends. This CDR3 contains 14 residues. The chain's CDR3 is CASSGQSDNSPLHF. CDR3 sequence (DNA): TGTGCCAGCAGCGGACAGTCCGATAATTCACCCCTCCACTTT.

The table lists this clone with a few counts. The chain has TRBV6-1 and TRBJ2-1, with 15 bases lining up with TRBD2. Germline CDR1 and CDR2: MNHNS and SASEGT. CDR3 length equals 16 residues. Trimming cost V 4 bases and J 2 bases; bases outside gene matches: 0. The CDR3 DNA follows: TGTGCCAGCAGTGGGACTAGCGGGGGGGCCTACAATGAGCAGTTCTTC. It yields the protein CASSGTSGGAYNEQFF.

This clone occurred a few times. The J gene is TRBJ1-2, the V gene TRBV19; 9 bases fit TRBD1. V lost 6 bases, J lost 2 bases, and 4 bases stayed unmatched. CDR1 and CDR2 from the germline V gene are LNHDA and SQIVND (reference sequence). The CDR3 totals 14 residues. CDR3 sequence (DNA): TGTGCCAGTAGATGGGACAGGGTCAACTATGGCTACACCTTC. It specifies CASRWDRVNYGYTF. Supplemented by reference TRBV19 and TRBJ1-2, the full variable domain reads DGGITQSPKYLFRKEGQNVTLSCEQNLNHDAMYWYRQDPGQGLRLIYYSQIVNDFQKGDIAEGYSVSREKKESFPLTVTSAQKNPTAFYLCASRWDRVNYGYTFGSGTRLTVV.

The gene calls are TRBV10-3 and TRBJ2-2; maybe TRBD1 (5 bases). Looked up from germline, CDR1 is ENHRY and CDR2 is SYGVKD. Trimming pared 2 bases from V and 0 bases from J, leaving 13 bases between. The CDR3 contains 17 residues. The CDR3 sequence: CAISEMDTQSNTGELFF. The CDR3 DNA sequence: TGTGCCATCAGTGAGATGGACACACAATCGAACACCGGGGAGCTGTTTTTT.

This clone was picked up one time. The chain has TRBV7-2 and TRBJ2-5, with D tentatively TRBD1 (5 bases). CDR1 and CDR2 (germline): SGHTA, FQGNSA. Deletions cut 4 bases from V and 2 bases from J, with 8 bases between. The CDR3 is 13 amino acids. CDR3: CASSSRQQETQYF. CDR3 in DNA: TGTGCCAGCAGCTCCCGACAGCAAGAGACCCAGTACTTC.

The V gene is TRBV30, the J gene TRBJ1-1; D possibly corresponds to TRBD1 (5 bases). Germline CDR1 and CDR2: GTSNPN and SVGIG (reference sequence). Trimming took off 3 bases at V and 3 bases at J, with 14 bases between the two ends. This CDR3 has 14 residues. CDR3: CAWSPGGGDTEAFF. The CDR3 DNA reads TGTGCCTGGAGCCCCGGGGGAGGGGACACTGAAGCTTTCTTT.

The chain carries TRBV7-9 and TRBJ1-6; 9 bases agree with TRBD1. Looked up from germline, CDR1 is SEHNR and CDR2 is FQNEAQ (reference sequence). The CDR3 is made up of 14 amino acids. Unmatched junction bases numbered 5, after V lost 5 bases and J lost 9 bases. The CDR3: CASSVGTGSSPLHF. In nucleotides, the CDR3 is TGTGCCAGCAGCGTCGGGACAGGGTCTTCACCCCTCCACTTT.

The rearrangement joins TRBV27 to TRBJ2-6; D gene unclear. Trimming shortened V by 2 bases and J by 2 bases, and 10 bases separated the two germline ends. Germline V gene lookup returns CDR1 MNHEY and CDR2 SMNVEV (reference sequence). The CDR3 has 16 residues. CDR3 in DNA: TGTGCCAGCAGTTTAGGCTCCCTTCCTGGGGCCAACGTCCTGACTTTC. It translates to CASSLGSLPGANVLTF.

For the CDR3, the DNA is TGTGCCAGCAGCTTAGGGACAGGGGCCGCCCAAGAGACCCAGTACTTC. Its protein is CASSLGTGAAQETQYF. The V gene is TRBV7-9, the J gene TRBJ2-5; TRBD1 aligns across 9 bases. V trimming: 1 base; J trimming: 1 base; junction bases outside the gene matches: 4. The CDR3 covers 16 residues. The germline CDR1 and CDR2 sequences are SEHNR and FQNEAQ (reference sequence). Full variable domain (rest looked up from reference TRBV7-9 and TRBJ2-5): DTGVSQNPRHKITKRGQNVTFRCDPISEHNRLYWYRQTLGQGPEFLTYFQNEAQLEKSRLLSDRFSAERPKGSFSTLEIQRTEQGDSAMYLCASSLGTGAAQETQYFGPGTRLLVL.

The chain couples TRBV7-3 to TRBJ2-7; the D gene is possibly TRBD1 (6 bases). This CDR3 spans 15 amino acids. V lost 5 bases and J lost 3, with 17 bases in between. The germline CDR1 and CDR2 sequences are SGHTA and FQGTGA. The CDR3 DNA reads as TGTGCCAGCAGCCTCGGGGTTGGGACAAGCTACGAGCAGTACTTC. Encoded protein: CASSLGVGTSYEQYF. Full variable domain (outside the CDR3, taken from reference TRBV7-3 and TRBJ2-7): GAGVSQTPSNKVTEKGKYVELRCDPISGHTALYWYRQSLGQGPEFLIYFQGTGAADDSGLPNDRFFAVRPEGSVSTLKIQRTERGDSAVYLCASSLGVGTSYEQYFGPGTRLTVT.

In DNA, the CDR3 is TGTGCCAGCAGTCCCAGTGTGGGGGCCCCATTCGGCTACACCTTC. Translating it yields CASSPSVGAPFGYTF. The chain links TRBV27 to TRBJ1-2; D may be TRBD1 (6 bases). Looked up from germline, CDR1 is MNHEY and CDR2 is SMNVEV (reference sequence). The CDR3 length is 15 residues. The V end was cut by 5 bases, the J end by 8 bases, with 21 bases between.

The chain uses TRBV5-4 and TRBJ2-2; no firm D call. This CDR3 is 12 amino acids long. V lost 4 bases, J lost 3 bases, and 4 bases lay in between. CDR1 SGHNT and CDR2 YYREEE come from the germline V gene (reference sequence). The CDR3 loop reads CASSPDTGELFF. The DNA of the CDR3 is TGTGCCAGCAGCCCGGACACCGGGGAGCTGTTTTTT.

This rearrangement joins TRBV4-1 to TRBJ1-1; unclear D gene. The germline V gene has CDR1 MGHRA and CDR2 YSYEKL. The CDR3 spans 13 residues. The V and J ends lost 0 bases and 3 bases respectively, with 5 bases between them. The CDR3 coding sequence is TGCGCCAGCAGCCAAGAGGCTCACACTGAAGCTTTCTTT. Protein product: CASSQEAHTEAFF.

This clone was found once. The rearrangement uses TRBV7-8 and TRBJ2-5; a weak D match, TRBD1 (6 bases). CDR1 is SGHVS and CDR2 is FQNEAQ in the germline V gene. Trimming cost V 1 base and J 6 bases, with 21 bases left between them. There are 17 residues in the CDR3. CDR3 sequence (DNA): TGTGCCAGCAGCTTAGATGGCTCCGAGGGGGAAATGCAGACCCAGTACTTC. It is translated as CASSLDGSEGEMQTQYF.

The V call is TRBV9, the J call TRBJ1-2; 8 bases fit TRBD1. This CDR3 comprises 14 residues. Looked up from germline, CDR1 is SGDLS and CDR2 is YYNGEE. Trimming took 0 bases from V and 12 from J; bases not matched to a gene: 10. CDR3 bases: TGTGCCAGCAGCGTAGGACAGGGGAGAGGGGCAAACACCTTC. Its protein product is CASSVGQGRGANTF.

This clone was observed a few times. V and J are TRBV2 and TRBJ1-6, with 10 bases fitting TRBD1. Germline CDR1 is SNHLY and CDR2 is FYNNEI. The junction had 9 bases not matched to a gene; V was cut back by 3 bases and J by 10 bases. The CDR3 covers 16 residues. The CDR3 bases are TGTGCCAGCAGTGAGGTACCAGGGACAGGGGACTCACCCCTCCACTTT. It specifies CASSEVPGTGDSPLHF.

This chain links TRBV6-5 with TRBJ2-1, with TRBD1 matching over 10 bases. This CDR3 comprises 15 residues. CDR1 and CDR2 from the germline V gene are MNHEY and SVGAGI. Trimming removed 4 bases from V and 4 bases from J; junction bases left unmatched: 4. CDR3 sequence: CASSFDRGPYNEQFF. CDR3 sequence (DNA): TGTGCCAGCAGTTTCGACAGGGGGCCTTACAATGAGCAGTTCTTC.

The CDR3 reads CASSQDSGGRYNEQFF. CDR3 coding DNA: TGTGCCAGCAGCCAAGACTCGGGGGGGCGTTACAATGAGCAGTTCTTC. The chain joins TRBV4-2 to TRBJ2-1, with TRBD2 matching over 8 bases. The length of the CDR3 is 16 residues. V lost 0 bases, J lost 4 bases, and 5 bases stayed unmatched. Per the germline V gene, CDR1 is LGHNA and CDR2 is YNFKEQ.